The rows below give T cell receptor beta chains drawn from one sample of a study of blood T cell repertoires in COVID-19. Some clones are missing from TCRdb's copy, which holds only in-frame ones; the method was immunoSEQ multiplex PCR. The data contain over 150,000 clones, less than 95% of them singletons. The sequencing input was peripheral blood. The origin of the receptors is a man between 50 and 59 years old with acute or convalescent COVID-19. CDR3s include the opening cysteine and the closing phenylalanine or tryptophan. The D gene is left open where the match is weak. Not every row has a clone size; where given, it reads once, few, many or a size class.

TRBJ2-4 TRBV21-1 - - CASSRGAGDKNIQYF TGTGCCAGCAGCAGAGGGGCGGGAGACAAAAACATTCAGTACTTC
TRBJ1-2 TRBV5-1 - - CASSLADGYGYTF TGCGCCAGCAGCTTAGCTGATGGCTATGGCTACACCTTC
TRBJ2-1 TRBV6-5 - - CASSYSAVNNEQFF TGTGCCAGCAGTTACTCAGCGGTCAACAATGAGCAGTTCTTC
TRBJ1-1 TRBV29-1 - - CSALSHTEAFF TGCAGCGCCCTATCCCACACTGAAGCTTTCTTT
TRBJ2-7 TRBV12-1 - - CASSLTGPQYF TGTGCCAGCAGCTTGACAGGCCCGCAGTACTTC
TRBJ1-5 TRBV28 TRBD1 - CASSTRDRGNNQPQHF TGTGCCAGCAGTACACGGGACAGGGGGAACAATCAGCCCCAGCATTTT
TRBJ2-2 TRBV27 - - CASSFATNTGELFF TGTGCCAGCAGTTTCGCGACGAACACCGGGGAGCTGTTTTTT
TRBJ2-2 TRBV10-3 - - CAIKPQSGELFF TGTGCCATCAAACCCCAGTCCGGGGAGCTGTTTTTT
TRBJ1-2 TRBV7-2 TRBD1 once CASSLAPRGQYYGYTF TGTGCCAGCAGCTTAGCCCCCAGGGGGCAATACTATGGCTACACCTTC
TRBJ1-1 TRBV6-5 - - CASSYFDTNTEAFF TGTGCCAGCAGTTACTTCGACACGAACACTGAAGCTTTCTTT
TRBJ1-5 TRBV19 TRBD1 - CASSATGGNQPQHF TGTGCCAGTAGTGCGACAGGGGGCAATCAGCCCCAGCATTTT
TRBJ2-1 TRBV5-1 - - CASSFHLPSSYNEQFF TGCGCCAGCAGCTTCCATCTTCCTAGCTCCTACAATGAGCAGTTCTTC
TRBJ1-4 TRBV19 TRBD1 - CASSIRGQGLKRGEKLFF TGTGCCAGTAGTATAAGAGGACAGGGACTAAAAAGAGGTGAAAAACTGTTTTTT
TRBJ1-3 TRBV4-2 - - CASSQDRGNSGNTIYF TGTGCCAGCAGCCAAGATAGGGGAAACTCTGGAAACACCATATATTTT
TRBJ2-5 TRBV29-1 TRBD1 once CSVDAGGPQETQYF TGCAGCGTTGATGCAGGGGGACCGCAAGAGACCCAGTACTTC
TRBJ1-3 TRBV23-1 - - CASSHPLTRRSGNTIYF TGCGCCAGCAGTCACCCCTTGACTAGGCGCTCTGGAAACACCATATATTTT